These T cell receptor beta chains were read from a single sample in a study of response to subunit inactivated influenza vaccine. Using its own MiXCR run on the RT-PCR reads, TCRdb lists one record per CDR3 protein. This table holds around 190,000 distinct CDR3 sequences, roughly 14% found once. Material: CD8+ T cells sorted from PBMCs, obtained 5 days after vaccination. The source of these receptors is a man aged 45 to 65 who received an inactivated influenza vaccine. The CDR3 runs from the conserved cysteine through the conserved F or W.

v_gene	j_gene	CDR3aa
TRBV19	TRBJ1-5	CASSIDDSMLLNQPQHF
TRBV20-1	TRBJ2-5	CSASAETQYF
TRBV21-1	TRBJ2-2	CASSLGGMGEGNTGELFF
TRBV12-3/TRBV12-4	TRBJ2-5	CASSWTGGRQETQYF
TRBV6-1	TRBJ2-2	CASSPLGSGGHTGELFF
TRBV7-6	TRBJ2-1	CASSLALAGAYNEQFF
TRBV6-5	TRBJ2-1	CASSYLVTSGDYNEQFF
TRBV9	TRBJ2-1	CASRGTSGNEQFF
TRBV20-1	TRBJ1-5	CSAKVDRGLTYSNQPQHF
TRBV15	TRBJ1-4	CATTLDGRRGEKLFF
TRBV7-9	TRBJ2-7	CASSTGTSGGTYEQYF
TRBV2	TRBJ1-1	CASSEWVNTEAFF
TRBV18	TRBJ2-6	CASSPPIGANVLTF
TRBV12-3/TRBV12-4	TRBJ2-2	CASSPELTGELFF
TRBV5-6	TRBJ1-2	CASSPGRSYGYTF
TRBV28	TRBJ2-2	CASSVGHGELFF
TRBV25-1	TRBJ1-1	CASSSGADTEAFF
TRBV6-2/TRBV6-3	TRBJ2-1	CASSYDMETVTSSYNEQFF
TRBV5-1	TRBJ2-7	CASSPTSAYSYEQYF
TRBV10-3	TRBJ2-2	CAIRTFGTVANTGELFF
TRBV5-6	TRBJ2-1	CASSGANNEQFF
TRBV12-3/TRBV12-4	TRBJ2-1	CASTLDAYSYNEQFF
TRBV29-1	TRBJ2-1	CSVEDGRTTSGVSYNEQFF
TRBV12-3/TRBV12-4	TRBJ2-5	CASSFFGGGETQYF
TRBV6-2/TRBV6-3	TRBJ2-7	CASRHSPPLHGEGYEQYF
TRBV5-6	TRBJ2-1	CASSLGGGPFNEQFF
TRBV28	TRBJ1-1	CASSLWGRGGKGQAFF
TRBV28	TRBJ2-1	CASSPLGSGSSYNEQFF
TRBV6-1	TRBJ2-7	CASRNLGNYEQYF
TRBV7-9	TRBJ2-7	CASSLSTGYEQYF
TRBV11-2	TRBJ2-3	CASATPPGGGALDTQYF
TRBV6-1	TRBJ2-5	CASSILGGRYQETQYF
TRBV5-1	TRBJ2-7	CATSEGTGRNQYF
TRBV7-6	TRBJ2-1	CASSLSGSYNEQFF
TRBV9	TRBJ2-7	CASSVDGSSYEQYF
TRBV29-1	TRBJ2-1	CSVVGSGGIQFF
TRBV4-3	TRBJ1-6	CASSQVKYGRVGSPLHF
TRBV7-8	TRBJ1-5	CASSRGQGAYSNQPQHF